Presented here are 8 T cell receptor beta chains from one specimen sequenced in a study of T cells in Graves' hyperthyroidism and ophthalmopathy (dated by TCRdb to 2018 to 2020). Receptors were amplified or captured by multiplex PCR. The data were produced on an Illumina HiSeq 2000. The TCR beta CDR3 regions were amplified from RNA transcripts. The TCR CDR3 was subjected to a first round of RT-PCR using the HTBI primer set and the Qiagen OneStep RT-PCR kit. TCRdb took the public reads, trimmed them with fastp at Q25, ran MiXCR for clone calling and kept in-frame beta chains. When rows share a CDR3 protein, they turn into one entry using the most common DNA and genes. A total of nearly 750,000 distinct CDR3 sequences appear in this sample, about a third of them only once. Around 32% of the sample is taken by the ten largest. The sample consisted of blood. Receptors originate from a woman aged 40 to 55 with Graves' hyperthyroidism.

The chain has TRBV10-1 and TRBJ2-3, with 8 bases matching TRBD1. Germline trimming cut 4 bases from V and 12 bases from J; bases unmatched to any gene: 3. The CDR3 consists of 11 residues. The V gene's germline CDR1 is WNHNN and CDR2 SYGVQD (reference sequence). CDR3 sequence (DNA): TGCGCCAGCAGTGCCGGACAGGGTCAGTATTTT. Its protein is CASSAGQGQYF.

Here the CDR3 reads CSGEVPTGYTF. In nucleotides, the CDR3 is TGCAGCGGAGAGGTACCGACGGGCTACACCTTC. J is TRBJ1-2 and V is TRBV29-1; no reliable D call. Trimming took 7 bases from V and 8 from J, leaving 14 bases between them. The CDR3 consists of 11 residues. The germline V gene encodes CDR1 SQVTM and CDR2 ANQGSEA.

This chain uses TRBV7-2 with TRBJ1-2; D gene ambiguous. The CDR3 spans 12 residues. V gave up 5 bases and J gave up 13 bases, with 17 bases separating them. CDR1 SGHTA and CDR2 FQGNSA come from the germline V gene. CDR3 sequence: CASSKGDKGRTF. CDR3 sequence (DNA): TGTGCCAGCAGCAAGGGAGACAAAGGTCGCACCTTC. Drawing the rest from reference TRBV7-2 and TRBJ1-2, the complete variable domain is GAGVSQSPSNKVTEKGKDVELRCDPISGHTALYWYRQSLGQGLEFLIYFQGNSAPDKSGLPSDRFSAERTGGSVSTLTIQRTQQEDSAVYLCASSKGDKGRTFGSGTRLTVV.

In regard to this clonotype: This sequence may be a read error, since a much larger clone differs from it by one base. The chain combines TRBV7-9 with TRBJ1-1; the D is unclear. The CDR3 runs to 13 residues. Germline CDR1 reads SEHNR; CDR2 reads FQNEAQ (reference sequence). Written as DNA, the CDR3 is TGTGCCGGCAGCTTACCAAACCTCTATGAAGCTTTCTTT. Encoded protein: CAGSLPNLYEAFF.

This clonotype came up once. This chain joins TRBV7-3 and TRBJ1-6; D remains unclear. Germline V gene sequence: CDR1 SGHTA, CDR2 FQGTGA. The CDR3 consists of 12 residues. V was cut by 5 bases and J by 14 bases, with 13 bases left in between. The CDR3, as DNA: TGTGCCAGCAGCCTTCTCTTACCAGCCCTCCACTTT. It yields the protein CASSLLLPALHF.

At least ten counts were recorded for this clonotype. This chain links TRBV10-3 with TRBJ1-6; no clear D. Germline CDR1 and CDR2: ENHRY and SYGVKD. V shed 6 bases and J shed 8 bases, with 11 bases lying between them. The CDR3 sequence is 13 residues long. CDR3 nucleotide sequence: TGTGCCATCAGGTCTACACAAGATTCACCCCTCCACTTT. It codes for CAIRSTQDSPLHF.

This clonotype came up many times. The chain employs TRBV29-1 and TRBJ1-1; perhaps TRBD1 as D (6 bases). CDR1 SQVTM and CDR2 ANQGSEA come from the germline V gene. Trimming cost V 2 bases and J 5 bases, with 15 bases left between them. This CDR3 is 14 amino acids long. CDR3 DNA: TGCAGCGTTGAAAGCGGCAGGGGATTTACTGAAGCTTTCTTT. Protein: CSVESGRGFTEAFF.

The rearrangement links TRBV6-6 to TRBJ1-1, with a tentative D call TRBD1 (6 bases). The CDR3 consists of 18 residues. Between the trimmed V and J ends, which lost 3 bases and 0 bases, there was a span of 20 bases. CDR1 is MNHNY, CDR2 SVGAGI, per germline (reference sequence). The CDR3 DNA sequence: TGTGCCAGCAGTTATTCCCCAAGGACAGTTCTTATGAACACTGAAGCTTTCTTT. As protein: CASSYSPRTVLMNTEAFF.